This TCR beta chain emerged from a study of blood T cell repertoires in COVID-19. Trimming cost V 1 base and J 3 bases, with 6 bases left between them. CDR1 and CDR2 from the germline V gene are MGHDK and SYGVNS. The CDR3 spans 13 residues. Here immunoSEQ multiplex PCR was the method, and the copy in TCRdb shows in-frame clones only, minus some. The sample carries about 440,000 clones, 70% to 90% recorded once. Input material: PBMCs or T cells enriched from blood (not recorded which). This clonotype was obtained from a woman younger than 35 with acute COVID-19. This sequence joins TRBV25-1 and TRBJ2-5; D may be TRBD2 (6 bases). In nucleotides, the CDR3 is TGTGCCAGCAGTGAATGGGGGGAAGAGACCCAGTACTTC. It encodes CASSEWGEETQYF.